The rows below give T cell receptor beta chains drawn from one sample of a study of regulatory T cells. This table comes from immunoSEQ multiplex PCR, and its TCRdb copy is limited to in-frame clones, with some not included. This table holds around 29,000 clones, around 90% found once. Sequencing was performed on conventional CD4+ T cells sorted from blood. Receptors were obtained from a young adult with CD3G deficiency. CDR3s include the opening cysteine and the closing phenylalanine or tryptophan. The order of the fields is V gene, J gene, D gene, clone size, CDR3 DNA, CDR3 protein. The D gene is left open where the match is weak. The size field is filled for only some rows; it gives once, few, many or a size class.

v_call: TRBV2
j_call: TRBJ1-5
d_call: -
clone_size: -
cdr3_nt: TGTGCCAGCAGGGACGGGACGTACCTTAGCAATCAGCCCCAGCATTTT
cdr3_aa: CASRDGTYLSNQPQHF

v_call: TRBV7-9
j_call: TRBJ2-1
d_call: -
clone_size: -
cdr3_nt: TGTGCCAGCAGCTTATCGGTCGGTGCCAATGAGCAGTTCTTC
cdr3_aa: CASSLSVGANEQFF

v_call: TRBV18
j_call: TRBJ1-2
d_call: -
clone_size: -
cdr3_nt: TGTGCCAGCTCGGAGTTTTACACCTTC
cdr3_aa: CASSEFYTF

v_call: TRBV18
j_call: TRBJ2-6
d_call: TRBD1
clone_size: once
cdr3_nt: TGTGCCAGCTCACCCCAGTCCCGGGACAGGATTGGGGCCAACGTCCTGACTTTC
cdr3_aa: CASSPQSRDRIGANVLTF

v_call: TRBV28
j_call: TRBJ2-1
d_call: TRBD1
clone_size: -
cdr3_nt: TGTGCCTCCGGGACAGGGGGCGCAATTATTCAGGATGAGCAGTTCTTC
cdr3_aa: CASGTGGAIIQDEQFF

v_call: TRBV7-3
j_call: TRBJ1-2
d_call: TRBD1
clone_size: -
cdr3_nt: TGTGCCAGCAGCTTAAGGGACAGGTACTATGGCTACACCTTC
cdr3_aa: CASSLRDRYYGYTF

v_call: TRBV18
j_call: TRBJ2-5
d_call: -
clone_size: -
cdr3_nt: TGTGCCAGCTCACCACTGGGGCGGAAAGAGACCCAGTACTTC
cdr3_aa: CASSPLGRKETQYF

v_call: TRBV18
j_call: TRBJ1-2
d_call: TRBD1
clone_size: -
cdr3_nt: TGTGCCAGCTCTGAAACAGGGGTTGGCTACACCTTC
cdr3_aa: CASSETGVGYTF

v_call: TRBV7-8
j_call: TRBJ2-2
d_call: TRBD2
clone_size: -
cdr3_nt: TGTGCCAGCAGCTTTCTTCCGGGACTAGGGGCGAACACCGGGGAGCTGTTTTTT
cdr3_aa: CASSFLPGLGANTGELFF

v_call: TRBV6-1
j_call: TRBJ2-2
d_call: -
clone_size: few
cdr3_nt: TGTGCCAGCAGTGAAGCACGGATCACCGGGGAGCTGTTTTTT
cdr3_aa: CASSEARITGELFF

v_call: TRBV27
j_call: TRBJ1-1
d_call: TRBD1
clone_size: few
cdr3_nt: TGTGCCAGCAGTTTATCAAGTGGGGGACAGGGTGAAGCTTTCTTT
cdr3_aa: CASSLSSGGQGEAFF

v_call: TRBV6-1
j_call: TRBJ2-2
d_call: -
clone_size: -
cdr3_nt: TGTGCCAGCAGTGTCACGGGAACCGGGGAGCTGTTTTTT
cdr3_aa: CASSVTGTGELFF

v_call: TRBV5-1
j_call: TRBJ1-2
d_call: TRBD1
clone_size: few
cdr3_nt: TGCGCCAGCAGCCAGGGGACAGGGGATGGCTACACCTTC
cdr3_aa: CASSQGTGDGYTF

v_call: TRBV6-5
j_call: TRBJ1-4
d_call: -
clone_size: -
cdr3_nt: TGTGCCAGCAGTTACCGTCCCAGGATGGCTAATGAAAAACTGTTTTTT
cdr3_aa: CASSYRPRMANEKLFF

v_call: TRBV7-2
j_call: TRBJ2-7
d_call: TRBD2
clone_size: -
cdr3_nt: TGTGCCAGCAGTTCTAGCGGGGGGGCCTACGAGCAGTACTTC
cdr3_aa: CASSSSGGAYEQYF

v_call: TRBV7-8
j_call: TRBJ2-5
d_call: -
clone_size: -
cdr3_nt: TGTGCCAGCACGGGACCCCAAGAGACCCAGTACTTC
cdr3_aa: CASTGPQETQYF

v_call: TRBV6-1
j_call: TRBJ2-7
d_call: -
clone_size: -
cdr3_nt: TGTGCCAGCAGTACGGGATACTACGAGCAGTACTTC
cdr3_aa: CASSTGYYEQYF

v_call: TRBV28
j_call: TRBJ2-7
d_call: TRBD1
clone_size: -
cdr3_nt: TGTGCCAGCAGCCATCGGACAGGGGGCCGTAAAGAGCAGTACTTC
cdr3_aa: CASSHRTGGRKEQYF

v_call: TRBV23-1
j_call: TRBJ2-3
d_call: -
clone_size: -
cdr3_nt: TGCGCCAGATTGATAGGAGAAGCGGCGGCCCATACGCAGTATTTT
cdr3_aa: CARLIGEAAAHTQYF

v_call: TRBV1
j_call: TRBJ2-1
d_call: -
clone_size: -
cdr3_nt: TGCACCAGCAGCCATCTTCCGGGACAGGGGAGCCCAGGGGATGAGCAGTTCTTC
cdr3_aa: CTSSHLPGQGSPGDEQFF

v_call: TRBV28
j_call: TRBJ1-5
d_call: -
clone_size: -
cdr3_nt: TGTGCCAGCAGTTTAATCCAGGCTAATCAGCCCCAGCATTTT
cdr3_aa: CASSLIQANQPQHF

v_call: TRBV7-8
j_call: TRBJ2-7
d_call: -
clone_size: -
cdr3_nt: TGTGCCAGCAGCTTAGGGTGGCGGGCCAACGAGCAGTACTTC
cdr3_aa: CASSLGWRANEQYF

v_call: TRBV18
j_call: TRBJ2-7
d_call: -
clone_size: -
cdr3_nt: TGTGCCAGCTCACTTACCAACCTCTACGAGCAGTACTTC
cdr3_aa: CASSLTNLYEQYF

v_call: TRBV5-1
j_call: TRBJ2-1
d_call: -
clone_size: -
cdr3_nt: TGCGCCAGCAGCCTTAGCACTCACTCCTACAATGAGCAGTTCTTC
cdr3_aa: CASSLSTHSYNEQFF

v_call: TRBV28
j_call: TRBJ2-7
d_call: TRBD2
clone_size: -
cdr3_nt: TGTGCCAGCAGCCTACTAGCGGGAGGCTCCTACGAGCAGTACTTC
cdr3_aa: CASSLLAGGSYEQYF

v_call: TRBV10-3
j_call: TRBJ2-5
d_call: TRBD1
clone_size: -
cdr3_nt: TGTGCCACCAGGACAGGGGAAGAGACCCAGTACTTC
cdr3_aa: CATRTGEETQYF

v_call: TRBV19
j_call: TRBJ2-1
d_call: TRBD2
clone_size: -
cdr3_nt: TGTGCCAGTAGTCCCCGTCGGGCTAGCGGATTAGGAGATGAGCAGTTCTTC
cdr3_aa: CASSPRRASGLGDEQFF

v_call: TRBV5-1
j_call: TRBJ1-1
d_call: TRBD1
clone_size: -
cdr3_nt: TGCGCCAGCAGCTCAGACAGGGGGCGCGGGTTGAACACTGAAGCTTTCTTT
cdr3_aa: CASSSDRGRGLNTEAFF

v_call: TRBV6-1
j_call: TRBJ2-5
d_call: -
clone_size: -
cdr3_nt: TGTGCCAGCGTCGCGGGGTATCAAGAGACCCAGTACTTC
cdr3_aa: CASVAGYQETQYF

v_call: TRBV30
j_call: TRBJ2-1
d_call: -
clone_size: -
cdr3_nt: TGTGCCTGGAGTGTCCGGGACAAAAGCGATGAGCAGTTCTTC
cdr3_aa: CAWSVRDKSDEQFF

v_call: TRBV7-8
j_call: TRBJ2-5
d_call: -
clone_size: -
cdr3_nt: TGTGCCAGCAGCTTAGCGACCTCAGAGACCCAGTACTTC
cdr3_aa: CASSLATSETQYF

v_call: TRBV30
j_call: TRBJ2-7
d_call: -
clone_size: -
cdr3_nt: TGTGCCTGGAGCGTCCTGCGGACAGGAGGGGGCGGCGAGCAGTACTTC
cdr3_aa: CAWSVLRTGGGGEQYF

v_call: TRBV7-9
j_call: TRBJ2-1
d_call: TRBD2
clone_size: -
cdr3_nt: TGTGCCAGCGCCTCGGGCGGGAGCGCTAAGGATGAGCAGTTCTTC
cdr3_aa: CASASGGSAKDEQFF

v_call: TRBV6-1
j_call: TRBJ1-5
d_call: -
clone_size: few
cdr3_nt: TGTGCCAGCAGTGTGGGTCATCAGCCCCAGCATTTT
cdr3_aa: CASSVGHQPQHF

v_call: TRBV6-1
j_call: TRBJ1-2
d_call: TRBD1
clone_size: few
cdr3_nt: TGTGCCAGCAGGCTCACAGGGGAGTATGGCTACACCTTC
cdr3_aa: CASRLTGEYGYTF

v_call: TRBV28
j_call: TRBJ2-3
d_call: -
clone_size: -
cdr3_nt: TGTGCCAGCAGTTTATCGAGCGGGTTGGGAGATACGCAGTATTTT
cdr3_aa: CASSLSSGLGDTQYF